These 24 T cell receptor beta chains were all obtained from the same sample, sequenced in a study of spatial heterogeneity in lung cancer. TCRdb called the 5' RACE reads again in MiXCR, with one record for every CDR3 protein. This table holds about 85,000 distinct CDR3 sequences, 15% to 25% found once. Time point described: sample taken at primary tumor resection. The sequenced material consisted of unsorted whole RNA from tumor, nontumor lung or frozen PBMC. Sequences were derived from PBMCs, sampled at surgery. The receptors derive from a male donor with early-stage non-small cell lung cancer.

CDR3 protein: CSAIPQTDTQYF. The DNA of the CDR3 is TGCAGTGCAATTCCCCAAACAGATACGCAGTATTTT. The gene calls are TRBV20-1 and TRBJ2-3; unclear D gene. V gave up 6 bases and J gave up 3 bases, with 10 bases separating them. Looked up from germline, CDR1 is DFQATT and CDR2 is SNEGSKA (reference sequence). The CDR3 spans 12 residues.

The sample holds a few counts of this clonotype. The rearrangement joins TRBV5-4 to TRBJ2-5; 12 bases match TRBD2. V shed 0 bases and J 4 bases; nucleotides not matched to a gene: 1. The CDR3 has 15 residues. In germline, CDR1 is SGHNT, CDR2 YYREEE (reference sequence). The CDR3 loop is CASSLVGLAGETQYF. CDR3 nucleotides: TGTGCCAGCAGCTTGGTGGGACTAGCGGGAGAGACCCAGTACTTC.

This clonotype was picked up a small number of times. This chain uses TRBV28 with TRBJ2-7, with TRBD1 matching 11 bases. Germline values: CDR1 MDHEN, CDR2 SYDVKM. The CDR3 length is 14 residues. Trimming cost V 6 bases and J 5 bases; bases outside gene matches: 6. The CDR3 DNA follows: TGTGCCAGCAGATTCCGGGGACAGGGGGACGAGCAGTACTTC. Translating it yields CASRFRGQGDEQYF. The entire variable domain, with the rest obtained from reference TRBV28 and TRBJ2-7, is as follows: DVKVTQSSRYLVKRTGEKVFLECVQDMDHENMFWYRQDPGLGLRLIYFSYDVKMKEKGDIPEGYSVSREKKERFSLILESASTNQTSMYLCASRFRGQGDEQYFGPGTRLTVT.

The V gene is TRBV12-3 or TRBV12-4, the J gene TRBJ1-1, with a possible D match to TRBD1 (5 bases). The CDR3 spans 13 residues. V was cut by 7 bases and J by 3 bases, with 12 bases left in between. The CDR3 spells CASTKTAYTEAFF. CDR3 DNA: TGTGCCAGCACCAAGACAGCTTACACTGAAGCTTTCTTT.

This clonotype was seen only a few times. This chain joins TRBV11-2 and TRBJ2-2; perhaps TRBD2 as D (6 bases). The ends were cut back, 2 bases at V and 2 bases at J, with 9 bases in the middle. Germline V CDR1 and CDR2: SGHAT, FQNNGV. The CDR3 sequence is 15 residues long. As DNA, the CDR3 is TGTGCCAGCAGCTTATGGGGAGGAAACACCGGGGAGCTGTTTTTT. Its translation is CASSLWGGNTGELFF.

CDR3 nucleotides: TGTGCCAGCAGCCCATTGGGACTAGCGGGGAATGAGCAGTTCTTC. Translated, it gives CASSPLGLAGNEQFF. The J gene is TRBJ2-1, the V gene TRBV7-3; TRBD2 matches 13 bases. Germline V gene lookup returns CDR1 SGHTA and CDR2 FQGTGA. V gave up 5 bases and J gave up 7 bases; unmatched junction bases: 5. The CDR3 consists of 15 residues.

The chain links TRBV4-2 to TRBJ1-1; 7 bases agree with TRBD1. The junction had 2 bases not matched to a gene; V was cut back by 3 bases and J by 4 bases. The V gene's germline CDR1 is LGHNA and CDR2 YNFKEQ. This CDR3 region has 13 residues. This CDR3 reads CASSQTGPTEAFF. Here the CDR3 DNA reads TGTGCCAGCAGCCAGACAGGGCCCACTGAAGCTTTCTTT.

The CDR3 loop is CASSDSSDTQYF. DNA of the CDR3: TGTGCCAGCAGTGATAGCTCAGATACGCAGTATTTT. The chain joins TRBV6-1 to TRBJ2-3; D gene ambiguous. Germline V CDR1 and CDR2: MNHNS, SASEGT. CDR3 length equals 12 residues. V was shortened by 3 bases and J by 4 bases, with 5 bases between the two germline ends.

Many counts were recorded for this clonotype. The V call is TRBV6-2 or TRBV6-3, the J call TRBJ2-7; TRBD2 matches at 13 bases. The CDR3 runs to 16 residues. Unmatched junction bases numbered 7, after V lost 5 bases and J lost 3 bases. Germline CDR1 is MNHEY and CDR2 is SVGEGT. DNA for the CDR3: TGTGCCAGCAGTAGACACGGACTAGCGGGAGACTACGAGCAGTACTTC. Translation gives CASSRHGLAGDYEQYF.

This clonotype showed up just once. The chain couples TRBV12-3 or TRBV12-4 to TRBJ2-1; TRBD1 matches 9 bases. V dropped 7 bases and J dropped 5; count of bases not matched to a gene: 21. This CDR3 comprises 19 residues. CDR3 sequence reads: CASTSLPGWPGTGHNEQFF. Written as DNA, the CDR3 is TGTGCCAGCACCTCCCTCCCAGGTTGGCCCGGGACAGGGCACAATGAGCAGTTCTTC.

The chain combines TRBV7-6 with TRBJ1-4; D is ambiguous. Germline CDR1 and CDR2: SGHVS and FNYEAQ. This CDR3 spans 13 amino acids. V lost 1 base and J lost 4, with 4 bases in between. CDR3 in amino acids: CASSLGHNEKLFF. For the CDR3, the DNA is TGTGCCAGCAGCTTAGGGCATAATGAAAAACTGTTTTTT.

This clonotype has at least ten counts. J is TRBJ2-2 and V is TRBV29-1; TRBD1 aligns across 8 bases. V gave up 4 bases and J gave up 6 bases; unmatched junction bases: 1. CDR3 length equals 12 residues. Germline V gene sequence: CDR1 SQVTM, CDR2 ANQGSEA. CDR3 nucleotides: TGCAGCGTTGGACAGGGGCCCGGGGAGCTGTTTTTT. This gives the protein CSVGQGPGELFF.

The V call is TRBV11-3, the J call TRBJ1-1; D ambiguous. The CDR3 runs to 14 residues. V was trimmed by 3 bases and J by 0 bases, leaving 8 bases between them. Germline CDR1 and CDR2: SGHNT and YENEEA. CDR3 nucleotide sequence: TGTGCCAGCAGCTTTCCAGCCATGAACACTGAAGCTTTCTTT. Its translation is CASSFPAMNTEAFF.

This clonotype showed up just a few times. The V call is TRBV3-2, the J call TRBJ2-5. TRBV3-2 is recorded as a pseudogene. This CDR3 contains 14 residues. In DNA form, the CDR3 reads TGTGCCAGCAGCCCCTGGAGGTACCAAGAGACCCAGTACTTC. Its translation is CASSPWRYQETQYF.

This clonotype was seen a few times. The chain recombines TRBV20-1 with TRBJ2-3, with D maybe TRBD2 (5 bases). The CDR3 is 15 residues long. V shed 0 bases and J shed 2 bases, with 12 bases lying between them. Germline V gene sequence: CDR1 DFQATT, CDR2 SNEGSKA (reference sequence). The CDR3, as DNA: TGCAGTGCTAGAGATCCGCAGCGGATCACAGATACGCAGTATTTT. It codes for CSARDPQRITDTQYF.

This clonotype was counted only a few times. The chain employs TRBV23-1 and TRBJ2-5; D is unclear. TRBV23-1 is treated as an ORF (open reading frame) with a function not yet certain. Trimming shortened V by 6 bases and J by 0 bases, and 8 bases separated the two germline ends. This CDR3 is 13 amino acids long. The CDR3 bases are TGCGCCAGCAGGGACGGTAACCAAGAGACCCAGTACTTC. It specifies CASRDGNQETQYF.

The chain couples TRBV11-3 to TRBJ1-1; no clear D gene. V lost 4 bases, J lost 3 bases, and 3 bases lay in between. Germline V gene data show CDR1 as SGHNT and CDR2 as YENEEA. The CDR3 has 11 amino acids. CDR3 nucleotide sequence: TGTGCCAGCAGCTCAGACACTGAAGCTTTCTTT. It encodes CASSSDTEAFF.

This clonotype turned up a few times. This rearrangement joins TRBV7-2 to TRBJ2-3, with TRBD1 matching 7 bases. The CDR3 has 17 amino acids. Germline CDR1 SGHTA, CDR2 FQGNSA. The V gene end was trimmed by 3 bases and the J gene end by 2 bases; junction bases not matched to a gene: 11. DNA for the CDR3: TGTGCCAGCAGCTTCAATCCGGGACAGACGGTCACAGATACGCAGTATTTT. Protein product: CASSFNPGQTVTDTQYF.

This chain links TRBV11-2 with TRBJ2-3; TRBD2 matches 10 bases. This CDR3 contains 17 residues. Trimming at V came to 1 base and at J to 9 bases, leaving 13 bases not matched to a gene. Germline assignment: CDR1 SGHAT and CDR2 FQNNGV. CDR3 sequence (DNA): TGTGCCAGCAGCTTAGTTTCTAGCGGGAGCCAGAGGGGGACGCAGTATTTT. Its protein is CASSLVSSGSQRGTQYF.

This clonotype has a handful of counts. CDR3 residues: CASSEGTEAFF. The CDR3 nucleotides are TGTGCCAGCAGTGAAGGCACTGAAGCTTTCTTT. The chain is built from TRBV25-1 and TRBJ1-1, with unresolved D. The CDR3 sequence is 11 residues long. The V end was cut by 2 bases, the J end by 4 bases, with 2 bases between. Germline values: CDR1 MGHDK, CDR2 SYGVNS.

The chain has TRBV28 and TRBJ1-4; a possible D gene is TRBD1 (5 bases). Germline V CDR1 and CDR2: MDHEN, SYDVKM. This CDR3 region has 15 residues. V lost 6 bases, J lost 3 bases, and 14 bases lay in between. CDR3 in amino acids: CASSPPGNSNEKLFF. The CDR3 DNA sequence: TGTGCCAGCAGCCCCCCAGGGAATTCTAATGAAAAACTGTTTTTT.

The gene calls are TRBV2 and TRBJ1-6, with D hard to call. The CDR3 covers 15 residues. The V gene lost 11 bases and the J gene lost 7 bases, with 21 bases spanning the gap. Germline-derived CDR1 and CDR2 are SNHLY and FYNNEI. The CDR3 spells CAAQSGTIINSPLHF. The CDR3, as DNA: TGTGCCGCCCAATCGGGAACGATAATCAATTCACCCCTCCACTTT.

On this clonotype: One end of the junction does not line up with germline, which may come from a read error. V is TRBV7-7 and J is TRBJ2-1; 15 positions match TRBD2. The CDR3 has 17 residues. CDR1 is SSHAT and CDR2 is FNYEAQ in the germline V gene (reference sequence). The CDR3 DNA follows: TGTGCTAGCAGCCCAACCGGGACTAGCGGGGGGTACAATGAGCAGTTCTTC. This translates into CASSPTGTSGGYNEQFF. Drawing the rest from reference TRBV7-7 and TRBJ2-1, the complete variable domain is GAGVSQSPRYKVTKRGQDVTLRCDPISSHATLYWYQQALGQGPEFLTYFNYEAQPDKSGLPSDRFSAERPEGSISTLTIQRTEQRDSAMYRCASSPTGTSGGYNEQFFGPGTRLTVL.

This chain uses TRBV5-6 with TRBJ1-1; D gene ambiguous. Germline loops: CDR1 SGHDT, CDR2 YYEEEE. CDR3 length equals 14 residues. The germline V and J ends were trimmed by 1 base and 0 bases, with 7 bases remaining between them. For the CDR3, the DNA is TGTGCCAGCAGCTTGACAGTTATGAACACTGAAGCTTTCTTT. It specifies CASSLTVMNTEAFF.